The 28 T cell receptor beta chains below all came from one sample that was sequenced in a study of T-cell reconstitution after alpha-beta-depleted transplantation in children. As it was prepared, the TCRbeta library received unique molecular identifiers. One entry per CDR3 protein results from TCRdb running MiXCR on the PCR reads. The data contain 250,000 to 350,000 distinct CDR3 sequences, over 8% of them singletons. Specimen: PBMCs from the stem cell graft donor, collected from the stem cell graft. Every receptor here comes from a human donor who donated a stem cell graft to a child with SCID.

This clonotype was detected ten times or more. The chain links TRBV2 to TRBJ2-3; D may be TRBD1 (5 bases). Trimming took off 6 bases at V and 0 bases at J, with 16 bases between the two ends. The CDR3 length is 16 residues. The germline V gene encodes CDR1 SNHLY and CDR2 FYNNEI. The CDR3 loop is CASSEQAFASTDTQYF. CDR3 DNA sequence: TGTGCCAGCAGCGAACAGGCCTTTGCTAGCACAGATACGCAGTATTTT.

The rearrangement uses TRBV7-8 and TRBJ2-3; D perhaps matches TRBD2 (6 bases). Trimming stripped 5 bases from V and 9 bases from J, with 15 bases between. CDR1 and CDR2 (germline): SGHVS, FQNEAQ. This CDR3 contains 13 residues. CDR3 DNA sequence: TGTGCCAGCAGCCCACAACTAGCCCCCACGCAGTATTTT. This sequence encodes CASSPQLAPTQYF. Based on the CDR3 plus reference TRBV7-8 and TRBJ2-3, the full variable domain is GAGVSQSPRYKVAKRGQDVALRCDPISGHVSLFWYQQALGQGPEFLTYFQNEAQLDKSGLPSDRFFAERPEGSVSTLKIQRTQQEDSAVYLCASSPQLAPTQYFGPGTRLTVL.

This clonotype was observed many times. The CDR3 is CASTVAGSSYEQYF. The DNA for the CDR3 is TGTGCCAGCACGGTTGCAGGGAGCTCCTACGAGCAGTACTTC. The gene calls are TRBV12-3 or TRBV12-4 and TRBJ2-7; perhaps D is TRBD1 or TRBD2 (5 bases each). Trimming stripped 7 bases from V and 0 bases from J, with 13 bases between. The CDR3 is made up of 14 amino acids.

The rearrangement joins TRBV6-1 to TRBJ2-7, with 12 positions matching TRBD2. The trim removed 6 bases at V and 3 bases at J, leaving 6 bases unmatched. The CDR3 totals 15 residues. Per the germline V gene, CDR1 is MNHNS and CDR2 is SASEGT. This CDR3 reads CASRRLAGVIYEQYF. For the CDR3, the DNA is TGTGCCAGCAGACGACTAGCGGGGGTGATCTACGAGCAGTACTTC.

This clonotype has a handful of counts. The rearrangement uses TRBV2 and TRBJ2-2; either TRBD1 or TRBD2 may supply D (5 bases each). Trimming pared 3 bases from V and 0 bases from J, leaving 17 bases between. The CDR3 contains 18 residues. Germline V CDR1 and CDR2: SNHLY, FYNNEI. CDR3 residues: CASSDWTDGTPNTGELFF. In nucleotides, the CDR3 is TGTGCCAGCAGTGATTGGACTGACGGGACCCCGAACACCGGGGAGCTGTTTTTT.

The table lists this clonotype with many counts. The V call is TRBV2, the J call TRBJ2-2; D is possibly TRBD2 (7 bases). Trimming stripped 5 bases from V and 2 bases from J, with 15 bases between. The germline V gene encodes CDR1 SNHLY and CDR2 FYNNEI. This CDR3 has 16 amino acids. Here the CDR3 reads CASSLAGAFNTGELFF. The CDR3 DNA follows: TGTGCCAGCAGTCTCGCGGGGGCTTTCAACACCGGGGAGCTGTTTTTT.

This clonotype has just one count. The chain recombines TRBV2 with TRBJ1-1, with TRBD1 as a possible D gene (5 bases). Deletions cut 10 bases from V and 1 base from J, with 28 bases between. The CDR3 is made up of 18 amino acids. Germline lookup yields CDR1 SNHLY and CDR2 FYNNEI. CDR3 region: CAICLEKGLGGWNTEAFF. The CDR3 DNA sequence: TGTGCCATCTGTTTAGAGAAAGGTTTGGGGGGATGGAACACTGAAGCTTTCTTT. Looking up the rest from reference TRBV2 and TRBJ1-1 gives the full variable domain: EPEVTQTPSHQVTQMGQEVILRCVPISNHLYFYWYRQILGQKVEFLVSFYNNEISEKSEIFDDQFSVERPDGSNFTLKIRSTKLEDSAMYFCAICLEKGLGGWNTEAFFGQGTRLTVV.

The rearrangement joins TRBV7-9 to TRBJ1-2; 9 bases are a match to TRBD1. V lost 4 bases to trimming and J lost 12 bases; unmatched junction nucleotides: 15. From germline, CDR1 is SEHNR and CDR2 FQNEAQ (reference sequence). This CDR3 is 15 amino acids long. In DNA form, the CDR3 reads TGTGCCAGCAGCTCCCCCAGGACAGGGGCATGGGAAAACACCTTC. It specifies CASSSPRTGAWENTF.

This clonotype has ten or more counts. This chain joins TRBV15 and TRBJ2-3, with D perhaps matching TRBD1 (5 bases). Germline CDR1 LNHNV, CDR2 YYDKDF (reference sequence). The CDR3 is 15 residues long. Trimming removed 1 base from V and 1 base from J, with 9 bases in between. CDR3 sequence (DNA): TGTGCCACCAGCAGAGGACAGTCTGGCACAGATACGCAGTATTTT. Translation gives CATSRGQSGTDTQYF.

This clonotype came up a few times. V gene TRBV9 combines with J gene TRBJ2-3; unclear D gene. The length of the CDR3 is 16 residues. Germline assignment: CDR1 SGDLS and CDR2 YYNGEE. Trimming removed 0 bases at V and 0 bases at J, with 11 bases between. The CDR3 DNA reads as TGTGCCAGCAGCGTAGTCGGCAAACCAAGCACAGATACGCAGTATTTT. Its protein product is CASSVVGKPSTDTQYF.

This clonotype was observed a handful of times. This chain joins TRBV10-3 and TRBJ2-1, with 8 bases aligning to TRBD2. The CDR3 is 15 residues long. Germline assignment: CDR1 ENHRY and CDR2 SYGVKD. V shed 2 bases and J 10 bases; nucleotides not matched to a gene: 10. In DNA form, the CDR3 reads TGTGCCATCAGTGAGCCGCGGGGGGCTGACAGGGAGCAGTTCTTC. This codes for CAISEPRGADREQFF.

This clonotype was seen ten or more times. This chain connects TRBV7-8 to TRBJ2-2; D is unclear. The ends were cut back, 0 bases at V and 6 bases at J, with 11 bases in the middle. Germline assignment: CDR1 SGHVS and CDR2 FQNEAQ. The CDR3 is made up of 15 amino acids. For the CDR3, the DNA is TGTGCCAGCAGCTTAGCGCGGTCAACCGCCGGGGAGCTGTTTTTT. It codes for CASSLARSTAGELFF.

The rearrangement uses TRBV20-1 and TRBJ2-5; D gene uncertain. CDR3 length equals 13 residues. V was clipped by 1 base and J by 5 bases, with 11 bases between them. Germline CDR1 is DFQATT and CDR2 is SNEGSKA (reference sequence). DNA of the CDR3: TGCAGTGCTAGAGGGTCTGCGCCCGAGACCCAGTACTTC. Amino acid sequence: CSARGSAPETQYF.

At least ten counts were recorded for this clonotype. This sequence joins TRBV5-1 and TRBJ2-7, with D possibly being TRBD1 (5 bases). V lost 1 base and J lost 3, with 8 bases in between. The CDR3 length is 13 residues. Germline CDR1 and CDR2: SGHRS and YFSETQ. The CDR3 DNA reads TGCGCCAGCAGCTTGACAGGCCTCTACGAGCAGTACTTC. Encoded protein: CASSLTGLYEQYF.

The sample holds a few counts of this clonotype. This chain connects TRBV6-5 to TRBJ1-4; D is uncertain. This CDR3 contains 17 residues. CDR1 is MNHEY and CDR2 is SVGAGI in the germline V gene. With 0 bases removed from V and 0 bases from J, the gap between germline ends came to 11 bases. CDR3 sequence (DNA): TGTGCCAGCAGTTACTCGCCAGCCTCTGCAACTAATGAAAAACTGTTTTTT. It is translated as CASSYSPASATNEKLFF.

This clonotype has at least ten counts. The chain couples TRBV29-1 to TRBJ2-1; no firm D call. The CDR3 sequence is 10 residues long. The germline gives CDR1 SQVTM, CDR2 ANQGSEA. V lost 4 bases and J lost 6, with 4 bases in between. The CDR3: CSVGGNEQFF. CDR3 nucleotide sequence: TGCAGCGTTGGAGGCAATGAGCAGTTCTTC.

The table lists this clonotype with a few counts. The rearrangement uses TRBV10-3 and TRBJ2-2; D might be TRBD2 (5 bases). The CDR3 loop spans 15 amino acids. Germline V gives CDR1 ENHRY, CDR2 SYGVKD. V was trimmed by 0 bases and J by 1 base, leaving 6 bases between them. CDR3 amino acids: CAISESRGNTGELFF. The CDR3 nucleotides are TGTGCCATCAGTGAGTCACGGGGGAACACCGGGGAGCTGTTTTTT.

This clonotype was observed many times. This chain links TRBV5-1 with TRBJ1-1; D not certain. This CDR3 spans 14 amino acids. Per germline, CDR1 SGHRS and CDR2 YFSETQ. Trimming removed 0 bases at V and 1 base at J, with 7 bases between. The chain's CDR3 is CASSLVTGNTEAFF. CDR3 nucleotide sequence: TGCGCCAGCAGCTTGGTTACGGGGAACACTGAAGCTTTCTTT.

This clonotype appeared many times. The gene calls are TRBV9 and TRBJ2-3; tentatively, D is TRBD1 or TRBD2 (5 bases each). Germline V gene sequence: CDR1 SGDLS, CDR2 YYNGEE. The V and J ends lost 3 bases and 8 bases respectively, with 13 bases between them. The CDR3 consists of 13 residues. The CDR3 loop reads CASSAGTAGTQYF. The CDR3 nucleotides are TGTGCCAGCAGCGCCGGGACGGCGGGTACGCAGTATTTT.

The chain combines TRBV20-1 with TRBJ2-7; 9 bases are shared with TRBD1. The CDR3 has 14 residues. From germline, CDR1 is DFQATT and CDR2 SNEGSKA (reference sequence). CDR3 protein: CIAPRQGDYYEQYF. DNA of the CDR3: TGCATTGCCCCAAGACAGGGGGACTACTACGAGCAGTACTTC.

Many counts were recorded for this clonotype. In nucleotides, the CDR3 is TGTGCCAGCAGCTTAGCCCTAGCGGGGGTTGATGAGCAGTTCTTC. Translation: CASSLALAGVDEQFF. This rearrangement joins TRBV7-6 to TRBJ2-1, with 10 bases lining up with TRBD2. Germline CDR1 and CDR2: SGHVS and FNYEAQ. The CDR3 covers 15 residues. J lost 8 bases, V lost 0 bases, and 4 bases had no gene match.

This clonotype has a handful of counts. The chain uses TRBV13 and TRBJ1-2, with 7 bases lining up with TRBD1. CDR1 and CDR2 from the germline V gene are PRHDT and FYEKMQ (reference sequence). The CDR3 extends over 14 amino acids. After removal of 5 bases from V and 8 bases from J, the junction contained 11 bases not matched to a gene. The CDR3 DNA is TGTGCCAGCAGCGCAGGGACAGTGGGTCAAGGCTACACCTTC. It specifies CASSAGTVGQGYTF.

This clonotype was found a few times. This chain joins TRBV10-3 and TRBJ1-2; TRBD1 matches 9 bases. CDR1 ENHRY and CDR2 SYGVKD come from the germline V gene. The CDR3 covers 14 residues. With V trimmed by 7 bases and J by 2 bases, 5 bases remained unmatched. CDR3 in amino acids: CAITPGTGNYGYTF. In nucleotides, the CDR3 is TGTGCCATCACCCCAGGGACAGGGAACTATGGCTACACCTTC.

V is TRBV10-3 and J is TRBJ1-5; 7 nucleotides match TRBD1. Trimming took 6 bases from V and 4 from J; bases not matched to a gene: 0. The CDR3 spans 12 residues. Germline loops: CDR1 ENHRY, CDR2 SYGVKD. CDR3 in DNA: TGTGCCATCAGGGACAGGAATCAGCCCCAGCATTTT. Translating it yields CAIRDRNQPQHF.

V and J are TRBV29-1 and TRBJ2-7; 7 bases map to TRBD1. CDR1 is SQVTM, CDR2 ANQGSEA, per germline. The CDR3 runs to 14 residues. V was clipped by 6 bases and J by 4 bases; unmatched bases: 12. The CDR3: CSVNTGDGLYEQYF. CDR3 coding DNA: TGCAGCGTCAACACAGGGGACGGGCTATACGAGCAGTACTTC.

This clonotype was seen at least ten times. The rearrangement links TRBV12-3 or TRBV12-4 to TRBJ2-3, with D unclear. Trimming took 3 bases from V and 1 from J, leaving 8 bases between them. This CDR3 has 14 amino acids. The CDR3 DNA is TGTGCCAGCAGTTTTTTCCGGGGCACAGATACGCAGTATTTT. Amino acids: CASSFFRGTDTQYF.

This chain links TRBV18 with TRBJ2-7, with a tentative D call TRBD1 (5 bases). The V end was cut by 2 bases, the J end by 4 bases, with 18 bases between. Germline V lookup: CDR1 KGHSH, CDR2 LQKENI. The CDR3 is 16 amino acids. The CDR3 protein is CASSPLPESPGYEQYF. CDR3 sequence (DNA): TGTGCCAGCTCACCATTACCTGAATCACCAGGGTACGAGCAGTACTTC. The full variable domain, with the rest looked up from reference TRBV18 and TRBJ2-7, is NAGVMQNPRHLVRRRGQEARLRCSPMKGHSHVYWYRQLPEEGLKFMVYLQKENIIDESGMPKERFSAEFPKEGPSILRIQQVVRGDSAAYFCASSPLPESPGYEQYFGPGTRLTVT.

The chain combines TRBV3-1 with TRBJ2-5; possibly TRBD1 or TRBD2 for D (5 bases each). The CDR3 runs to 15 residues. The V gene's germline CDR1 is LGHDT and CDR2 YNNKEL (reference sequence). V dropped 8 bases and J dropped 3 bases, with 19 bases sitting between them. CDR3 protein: CASCKQGRWKETQYF. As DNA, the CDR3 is TGTGCCAGCTGCAAGCAGGGACGGTGGAAAGAGACCCAGTACTTC.